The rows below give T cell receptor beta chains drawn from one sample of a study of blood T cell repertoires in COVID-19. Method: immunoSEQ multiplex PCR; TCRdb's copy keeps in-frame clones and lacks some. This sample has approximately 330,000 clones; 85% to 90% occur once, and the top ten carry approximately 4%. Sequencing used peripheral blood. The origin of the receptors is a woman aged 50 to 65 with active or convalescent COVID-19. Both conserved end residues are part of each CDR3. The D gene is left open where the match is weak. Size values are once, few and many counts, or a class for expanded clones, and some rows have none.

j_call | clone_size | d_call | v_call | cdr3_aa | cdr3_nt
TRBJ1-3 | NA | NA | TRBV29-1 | CSVQGRLGNTIYF | TGCAGCGTTCAGGGGCGGCTTGGAAACACCATATATTTT
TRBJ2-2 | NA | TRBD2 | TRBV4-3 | CASSQVLAGGPEGGELFF | TGCGCCAGCAGCCAAGTCCTAGCGGGGGGGCCGGAGGGCGGGGAGCTGTTTTTT
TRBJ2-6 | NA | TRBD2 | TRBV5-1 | CASSPTTSAGANVLTF | TGCGCCAGCAGCCCTACAACTAGCGCTGGGGCCAACGTCCTGACTTTC
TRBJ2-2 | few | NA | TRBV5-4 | CASSLDRAAGELFF | TGTGCCAGCAGCTTGGACAGGGCGGCCGGGGAGCTGTTTTTT
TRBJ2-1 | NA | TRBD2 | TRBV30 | CAWRGGGSNEQFF | TGTGCCTGGAGGGGGGGAGGGTCCAATGAGCAGTTCTTC
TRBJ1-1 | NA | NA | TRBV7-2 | CASSPGSTALTEAFF | TGTGCCAGCAGCCCAGGGTCGACAGCTCTAACTGAAGCTTTCTTT
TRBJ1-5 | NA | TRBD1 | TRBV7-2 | CASSLVQGVGSNQPQHF | TGTGCCAGCAGCTTAGTACAGGGGGTAGGGAGCAATCAGCCCCAGCATTTT
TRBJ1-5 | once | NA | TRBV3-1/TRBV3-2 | CASSQDPGRGQPQHF | TGTGCCAGCAGCCAAGATCCCGGACGGGGTCAGCCCCAGCATTTT
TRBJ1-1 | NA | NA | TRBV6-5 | CASSYRNVGGYTEAFF | TGTGCCAGCAGTTACCGAAACGTAGGAGGCTACACTGAAGCTTTCTTT
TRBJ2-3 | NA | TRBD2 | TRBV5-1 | CASSLNTGGLTDTQYF | TGCGCCAGCAGCTTAAATACGGGAGGACTCACAGATACGCAGTATTTT
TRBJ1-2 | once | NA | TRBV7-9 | CASSSQRANYGYTF | TGTGCCAGCAGCTCCCAGCGGGCTAACTATGGCTACACCTTC
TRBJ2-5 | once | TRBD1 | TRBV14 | CASSRRGGSETQYF | TGTGCCAGCAGCAGAAGAGGGGGCTCGGAGACCCAGTACTTC
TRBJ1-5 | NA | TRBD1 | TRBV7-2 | CASSLSRQGLDQPQHF | TGTGCCAGCAGCTTGTCCAGACAGGGCTTGGATCAGCCCCAGCATTTT
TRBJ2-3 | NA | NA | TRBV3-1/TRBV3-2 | CASSTRGGDTQYF | TGTGCCAGCAGCACGAGGGGGGGGGATACGCAGTATTTT
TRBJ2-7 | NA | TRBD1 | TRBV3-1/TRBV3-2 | CASSQDEQGVRLEQYF | TGTGCCAGCAGCCAAGATGAACAGGGGGTTCGACTCGAGCAGTACTTC
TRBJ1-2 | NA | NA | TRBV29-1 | CSVEGRGGGGYTF | TGCAGCGTTGAGGGGCGGGGAGGAGGTGGCTACACCTTC
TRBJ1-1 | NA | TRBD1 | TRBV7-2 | CASSFTGGTEAFF | TGTGCCAGCAGCTTCACAGGGGGAACTGAAGCTTTCTTT
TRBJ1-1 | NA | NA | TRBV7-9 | CASSPVQAANTEAFF | TGTGCCAGCAGCCCCGTCCAGGCAGCGAACACTGAAGCTTTCTTT
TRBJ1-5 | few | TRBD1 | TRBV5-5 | CASSQGQGEHQPQHF | TGTGCCAGCAGCCAAGGACAGGGCGAGCATCAGCCCCAGCATTTT
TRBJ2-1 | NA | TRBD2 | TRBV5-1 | CASSSGLAGAGNEQFF | TGCGCCAGCAGCTCCGGACTAGCGGGAGCTGGTAATGAGCAGTTCTTC
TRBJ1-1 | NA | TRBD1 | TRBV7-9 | CASSTYLGQGGAEAFF | TGTGCCAGCAGCACCTACCTGGGACAGGGAGGCGCTGAAGCTTTCTTT
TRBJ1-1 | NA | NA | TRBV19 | CASRLSREAFF | TGTGCCAGTAGACTCTCTCGCGAAGCTTTCTTT
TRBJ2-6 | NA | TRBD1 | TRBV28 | CASSFPRTGGTTGANVLTF | TGTGCCAGCAGTTTTCCTCGGACAGGGGGGACTACTGGGGCCAACGTCCTGACTTTC
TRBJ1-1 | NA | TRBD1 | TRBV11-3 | CASSLGQGPNTEAFF | TGTGCCAGCAGCTTGGGACAGGGACCTAACACTGAAGCTTTCTTT
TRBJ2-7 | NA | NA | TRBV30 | CAWSGQARGQYF | TGTGCCTGGAGTGGGCAGGCTAGGGGGCAGTACTTC
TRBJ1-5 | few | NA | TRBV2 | CASTPGSRQPQHF | TGTGCCAGCACCCCGGGGTCCAGGCAGCCCCAGCATTTT
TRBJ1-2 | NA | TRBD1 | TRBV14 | CASSHGTAYGYTF | TGTGCCAGCAGCCACGGGACAGCCTATGGCTACACCTTC
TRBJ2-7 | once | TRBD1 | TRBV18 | CASSPGTGGHYEQYF | TGTGCCAGCTCACCCGGGACAGGGGGGCACTACGAGCAGTACTTC
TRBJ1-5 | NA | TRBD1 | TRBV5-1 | CASSWGQGKDQPQHF | TGCGCCAGCAGCTGGGGACAGGGGAAGGATCAGCCCCAGCATTTT
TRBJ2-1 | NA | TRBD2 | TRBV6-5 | CASSFGGLTYNEQFF | TGTGCCAGCAGTTTCGGGGGACTAACTTACAATGAGCAGTTCTTC
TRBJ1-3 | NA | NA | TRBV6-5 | CASGQPSSGNTIYF | TGTGCCAGTGGACAGCCTAGCTCTGGAAACACCATATATTTT
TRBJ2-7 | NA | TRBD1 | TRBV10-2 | CASSEGTASYEQYF | TGCGCCAGCAGTGAGGGGACAGCCTCCTACGAGCAGTACTTC
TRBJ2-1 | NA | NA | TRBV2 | CASSEAIRIEQFF | TGTGCCAGCAGTGAAGCTATCAGGATCGAGCAGTTCTTC
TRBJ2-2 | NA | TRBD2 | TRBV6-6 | CASRTPWASGPGELFF | TGTGCCAGCAGGACCCCTTGGGCTAGCGGACCAGGGGAGCTGTTTTTT
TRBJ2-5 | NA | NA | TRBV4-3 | CASSSRQKETQYF | TGCGCCAGCAGCAGTAGACAGAAAGAGACCCAGTACTTC
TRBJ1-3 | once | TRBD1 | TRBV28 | CASSLGQSGNTIYF | TGTGCCAGCAGTTTGGGACAGTCTGGAAACACCATATATTTT
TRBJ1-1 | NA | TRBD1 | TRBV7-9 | CASSTGQGGNTEAFF | TGTGCCAGCAGCACAGGACAGGGTGGGAACACTGAAGCTTTCTTT
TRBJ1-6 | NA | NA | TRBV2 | CASSIVQAGNSPLHF | TGTGCCAGCAGCATTGTACAGGCTGGGAATTCACCCCTCCACTTT
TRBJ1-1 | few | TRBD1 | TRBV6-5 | CASSSGQGVNTEAFF | TGTGCCAGCAGCTCCGGACAGGGAGTGAACACTGAAGCTTTCTTT
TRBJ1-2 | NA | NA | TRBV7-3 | CASSLIAGVRDTGYTF | TGTGCCAGCAGCTTAATTGCAGGGGTTAGGGATACTGGCTACACCTTC
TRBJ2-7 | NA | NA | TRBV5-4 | CASSFGVREQYF | TGTGCCAGCAGCTTCGGGGTTAGGGAGCAGTACTTC
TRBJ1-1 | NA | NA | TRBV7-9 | CASSLGGRGEAFF | TGTGCCAGCAGCTTAGGCGGCAGGGGCGAAGCTTTCTTT
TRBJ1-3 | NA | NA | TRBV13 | CASSLGQASSGNTIYF | TGTGCCAGCAGCTTAGGGCAGGCGAGCTCTGGAAACACCATATATTTT
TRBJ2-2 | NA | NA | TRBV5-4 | CASSFWTDSNTGELFF | TGTGCCAGCAGCTTCTGGACAGACTCGAACACCGGGGAGCTGTTTTTT
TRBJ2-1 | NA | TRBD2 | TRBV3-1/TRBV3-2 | CASSQVGLAGKYNEQFF | TGTGCCAGCAGCCAAGTCGGACTAGCGGGTAAATACAATGAGCAGTTCTTC
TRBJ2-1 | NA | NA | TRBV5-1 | CASSTTPSSYNEQFF | TGCGCCAGCAGCACCACCCCTAGCTCCTACAATGAGCAGTTCTTC
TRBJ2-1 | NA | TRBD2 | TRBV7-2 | CASSLQLAGGLHEQFF | TGTGCCAGCAGCCTCCAACTAGCGGGAGGGCTCCATGAGCAGTTCTTC
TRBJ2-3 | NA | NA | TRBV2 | CASSDKGEGTDTQYF | TGTGCCAGCAGTGATAAAGGGGAGGGCACAGATACGCAGTATTTT
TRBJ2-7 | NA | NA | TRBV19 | CASSISQGYEQYF | TGTGCCAGTAGTATTAGTCAGGGGTACGAGCAGTACTTC
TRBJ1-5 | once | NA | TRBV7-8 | CASSLTRQWQPQHF | TGTGCCAGCAGCTTAACACGCCAGTGGCAGCCCCAGCATTTT